This TCR beta chain stems from a study of regulatory T cells in long-lasting Graves disease. Study-level points and caveats: Between persistent patients, thousands of public clonotypes were shared, exceeding the approximately 870 shared between new patients. Persistent Graves' cases showed lower TCR diversity than newly diagnosed cases.

This clonotype was picked up many times. What it recognizes is unknown. Indicated time point: newly diagnosed GD, antithyroid drugs for less than 3 months. Construction of the TCR library relied on RNA isolated from PBMCs. The ends were cut back, 0 bases at V and 7 bases at J, with 15 bases in the middle. This CDR3 comprises 16 residues. Assembly of TCR beta libraries relied on iRepertoire HTBI primers together with Arm-PCR of CDR3 regions. TCRdb recomputed calls from the multiplex PCR reads with MiXCR, one row per CDR3 protein. The sample lists approximately 460,000 distinct CDR3 sequences, around 17% occurring once. The same sample was also used in a study of T cells in Graves' hyperthyroidism and ophthalmopathy.

The chain is built from TRBV12-3 or TRBV12-4 and TRBJ1-4, with D possibly TRBD1 on 6 matching bases. The sequencing used peripheral blood mononuclear cells (PBMCs), collected at new diagnosis, from a patient treated with antithyroid drugs. This clonotype was sampled from a woman between 25 and 40 years old with Graves disease. The DNA of the CDR3 is TGTGCCAGCAGTTTAGCTTACAGGGCCACGGGTGAAAAACTGTTTTTT. Protein product: CASSLAYRATGEKLFF.